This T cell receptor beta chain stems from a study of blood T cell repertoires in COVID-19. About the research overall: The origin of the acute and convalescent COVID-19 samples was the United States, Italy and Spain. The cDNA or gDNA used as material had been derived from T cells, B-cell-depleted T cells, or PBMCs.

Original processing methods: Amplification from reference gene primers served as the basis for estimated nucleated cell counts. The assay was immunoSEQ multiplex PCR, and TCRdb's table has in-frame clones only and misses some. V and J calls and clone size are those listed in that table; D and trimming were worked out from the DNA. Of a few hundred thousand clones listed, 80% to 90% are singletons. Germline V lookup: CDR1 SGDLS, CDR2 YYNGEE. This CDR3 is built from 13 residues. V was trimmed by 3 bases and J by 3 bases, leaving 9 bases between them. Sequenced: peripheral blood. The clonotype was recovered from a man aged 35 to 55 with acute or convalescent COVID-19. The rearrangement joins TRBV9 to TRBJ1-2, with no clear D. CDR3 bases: TGTGCCAGCAGCGGCGGGAATCACTATGGCTACACCTTC. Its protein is CASSGGNHYGYTF.